The next 25 T cell receptor beta chains were all read from a single sample in a study of blood T cell repertoires in COVID-19. Generated by immunoSEQ multiplex PCR, the TCRdb table keeps only in-frame clones and is missing some. The data contain more than 150,000 clones, roughly four fifths of them singletons. Sequenced: PBMCs or T cells enriched from blood (not recorded which). All receptors come from a man aged 40-49 years who had recovered from COVID-19.

This clone occurred once. CDR3 loop: CASSLTGFQETQYF. The CDR3 DNA reads TGTGCCAGCAGTCTTACAGGTTTCCAAGAGACCCAGTACTTC. The V gene is TRBV9, the J gene TRBJ2-5, with D tentatively TRBD1 (5 bases). This CDR3 region has 14 residues. V lost 5 bases and J 1 base, leaving 12 bases between the germline ends. The germline CDR1 and CDR2 sequences are SGDLS and YYNGEE.

The CDR3 loop reads CASSVPGQVPPYQETQYF. The CDR3 DNA is TGTGCCAGCAGTGTACCGGGACAGGTTCCCCCGTACCAAGAGACCCAGTACTTC. The genes are TRBV2 and TRBJ2-5; 8 positions match TRBD1. The length of the CDR3 is 18 residues. Per germline, CDR1 SNHLY and CDR2 FYNNEI. Germline trimming cut 4 bases from V and 0 bases from J; bases unmatched to any gene: 13.

The V and J genes are TRBV7-3 and TRBJ1-1; the D is unclear. Germline-derived CDR1 and CDR2 are SGHTA and FQGTGA. The CDR3 spans 13 residues. The V gene lost 5 bases and the J gene lost 4 bases, with 11 bases spanning the gap. The CDR3 here is CASSIDLATEAFF. The CDR3 nucleotides are TGTGCCAGCAGCATAGATTTAGCCACTGAAGCTTTCTTT.

This clone occurred once. The J gene is TRBJ1-1, the V gene TRBV6-5, with a possible D match to TRBD1 (5 bases). Germline V gene sequence: CDR1 MNHEY, CDR2 SVGAGI. V was trimmed by 6 bases and J by 5 bases, leaving 13 bases between them. This CDR3 spans 13 amino acids. CDR3 sequence (DNA): TGTGCCAGCAGGGGGCTTAAAGGGACTGAAGCTTTCTTT. Translated: CASRGLKGTEAFF.

The chain uses TRBV18 and TRBJ1-6; D is unclear. The germline CDR1 and CDR2 sequences are KGHSH and LQKENI. The CDR3 contains 17 residues. V was clipped by 6 bases and J by 4 bases, with 19 bases between them. The CDR3 here is CASSPNPDYLYNSPLHF. CDR3 nucleotide sequence: TGTGCCAGCTCGCCGAACCCGGACTACCTGTATAATTCACCCCTCCACTTT.

The chain uses TRBV11-2 and TRBJ1-1; 8 nucleotides align to TRBD1. The germline CDR1 and CDR2 sequences are SGHAT and FQNNGV. V shed 5 bases, J shed 4 bases, and the junction held 9 bases outside the gene matches. CDR3 length: 15 residues. CDR3 in amino acids: CASSVRQGYGTEAFF. CDR3 sequence (DNA): TGTGCCAGCAGCGTAAGACAGGGGTATGGCACTGAAGCTTTCTTT.

The rearrangement uses TRBV21-1 and TRBJ1-3. TRBV21-1 is reported as a pseudogene. The CDR3 length is 14 residues. The CDR3 coding sequence is TGTGCCAGGGGAGGGACTTACTCTGGAAACACCATATATTTT. It specifies CARGGTYSGNTIYF.

The chain is built from TRBV28 and TRBJ1-2; a possible D gene is TRBD1 (6 bases). CDR3 length equals 13 residues. Looked up from germline, CDR1 is MDHEN and CDR2 is SYDVKM. Trimming took 5 bases from V and 4 from J, leaving 11 bases between them. The CDR3 region has the DNA TGTGCCAGCAGTGCACAGGGTATCTATGGCTACACCTTC. Its protein product is CASSAQGIYGYTF.

This chain uses TRBV7-2 with TRBJ2-7, with D unclear. Trimming took off 1 base at V and 9 bases at J, with 10 bases between the two ends. CDR1 and CDR2 (germline): SGHTA, FQGNSA. The CDR3 has 12 residues. DNA of the CDR3: TGTGCCAGCAGCTTAGAACTTCTCCGGCAGTACTTC. It specifies CASSLELLRQYF.

The chain is built from TRBV5-4 and TRBJ2-7; TRBD2 matches at 8 bases. The V gene's germline CDR1 is SGHNT and CDR2 YYREEE (reference sequence). CDR3 length equals 14 residues. V trimming: 4 bases; J trimming: 4 bases; junction bases outside the gene matches: 7. The CDR3 DNA is TGTGCCAGCAGCCCACTGCCGGGAGGGTACGAGCAGTACTTC. Its protein is CASSPLPGGYEQYF.

This clone was observed a few times. The chain recombines TRBV19 with TRBJ1-1; TRBD1 matches 9 bases. Germline values: CDR1 LNHDA, CDR2 SQIVND (reference sequence). The J segment lost 1 base and the V segment lost 5 bases, leaving 2 bases of the junction unmatched. The CDR3 covers 14 residues. CDR3 residues: CASSGQGRNTEAFF. The CDR3 DNA is TGTGCCAGTAGTGGACAGGGGCGGAACACTGAAGCTTTCTTT.

This chain connects TRBV7-9 to TRBJ1-2; 7 nucleotides agree with TRBD1. The CDR3 loop spans 18 amino acids. Looked up from germline, CDR1 is SEHNR and CDR2 is FQNEAQ (reference sequence). V lost 1 base to trimming and J lost 6 bases; unmatched junction nucleotides: 17. CDR3 amino acids: CASSLVGLGGAKPNGYTF. CDR3 nucleotide sequence: TGTGCCAGCAGCTTAGTCGGCTTAGGGGGCGCGAAACCCAATGGCTACACCTTC. The entire variable domain, with the rest obtained from reference TRBV7-9 and TRBJ1-2, is as follows: DTGVSQNPRHKITKRGQNVTFRCDPISEHNRLYWYRQTLGQGPEFLTYFQNEAQLEKSRLLSDRFSAERPKGSFSTLEIQRTEQGDSAMYLCASSLVGLGGAKPNGYTFGSGTRLTVV.

The chain links TRBV21-1 to TRBJ1-5; TRBD1, the table's D call, lacks a check against the DNA. TRBV21-1 has pseudogene status. The length of the CDR3 is 16 residues. The CDR3 DNA sequence: TGTGCCAGCAGCAAAGAAGTGAGACAGGGCGGCCAGCCCCAGCATTTT. Its translation: CASSKEVRQGGQPQHF.

The chain combines TRBV15 with TRBJ1-5, with D maybe TRBD1 (6 bases). The germline CDR1 and CDR2 sequences are LNHNV and YYDKDF (reference sequence). The germline V and J ends were trimmed by 3 bases and 1 base, with 16 bases remaining between them. The CDR3 covers 17 residues. The CDR3 loop is CATSRVLGQSSNQPQHF. CDR3 DNA sequence: TGTGCCACCAGCAGGGTATTAGGACAGTCAAGCAATCAGCCCCAGCATTTT.

The genes are TRBV7-9 and TRBJ2-3; 12 bases map to TRBD2. This CDR3 spans 14 amino acids. Unmatched junction bases numbered 3, after V lost 4 bases and J lost 7 bases. CDR1 SEHNR and CDR2 FQNEAQ come from the germline V gene (reference sequence). The CDR3 is CASSSSGGGYTQYF. The CDR3 bases are TGTGCCAGCAGCTCTAGCGGGGGGGGATATACGCAGTATTTT.

In this sample, this clone turned up once. CDR3 in amino acids: CAWSGGSYEQYF. The CDR3 DNA sequence: TGTGCCTGGAGTGGCGGTTCCTACGAGCAGTACTTC. This chain connects TRBV30 to TRBJ2-7; no firm D call. With 1 base removed from V and 1 base from J, the gap between germline ends came to 5 bases. CDR1 is GTSNPN and CDR2 is SVGIG in the germline V gene (reference sequence). The CDR3 has 12 amino acids.

The CDR3 sequence is CAWTKAGGASPLHF. CDR3 nucleotide sequence: TGTGCCTGGACCAAGGCGGGGGGGGCATCACCCCTCCACTTT. The V call is TRBV30, the J call TRBJ1-6; D is possibly TRBD1 (6 bases). With 4 bases removed from V and 10 bases from J, the gap between germline ends came to 17 bases. The CDR3 loop spans 14 amino acids. The germline CDR1 and CDR2 sequences are GTSNPN and SVGIG (reference sequence).

The genes are TRBV28 and TRBJ2-1, with a possible D match to TRBD2 (6 bases). This CDR3 is 16 amino acids long. Looked up from germline, CDR1 is MDHEN and CDR2 is SYDVKM. V was shortened by 4 bases and J by 0 bases, with 13 bases between the two germline ends. The CDR3: CASSSPAGSSYNEQFF. CDR3 coding DNA: TGTGCCAGCAGTTCTCCTGCCGGGAGCTCCTACAATGAGCAGTTCTTC.

This chain joins TRBV10-3 and TRBJ1-5; maybe TRBD1 (5 bases). The CDR3 has 14 amino acids. Trimming took off 6 bases at V and 4 bases at J, with 13 bases between the two ends. CDR1 is ENHRY and CDR2 is SYGVKD in the germline V gene. The CDR3 DNA is TGTGCCATCAGAGGGAGCGGGACGAATCAGCCCCAGCATTTT. Its protein is CAIRGSGTNQPQHF.

The chain links TRBV25-1 to TRBJ2-3; D is undetermined. Germline CDR1 and CDR2: MGHDK and SYGVNS. The germline V and J ends were trimmed by 2 bases and 1 base, with 4 bases remaining between them. This CDR3 comprises 13 residues. The DNA of the CDR3 is TGTGCCAGCAGTGAACAGGGCACAGATACGCAGTATTTT. Amino acids: CASSEQGTDTQYF.

The rearrangement joins TRBV19 to TRBJ1-2, with TRBD1 identical over 7 bases. The CDR3 runs 14 residues. Germline assignment: CDR1 LNHDA and CDR2 SQIVND (reference sequence). With V trimmed by 3 bases and J by 5 bases, 6 bases remained unmatched. CDR3 region: CASSMTGRIYGYTF. CDR3 bases: TGTGCCAGTAGTATGACAGGGAGGATATATGGCTACACCTTC.

This clone came up once. The chain recombines TRBV4-3 with TRBJ2-1; D might be TRBD2 (6 bases). The CDR3 has 17 residues. Germline V gene sequence: CDR1 LGHNA, CDR2 YSLEER. V was shortened by 3 bases and J by 6 bases, with 21 bases between the two germline ends. The CDR3 nucleotides read TGCGCCAGCAGCCATACAGAGGACTATATGTTGATCAATGAGCAGTTCTTC. Protein sequence: CASSHTEDYMLINEQFF.

The chain carries TRBV3-1 (or the pseudogene TRBV3-2) and TRBJ2-7; 7 bases align to TRBD1. Looked up from germline, CDR1 is LGHDT and CDR2 is YNNKEL (reference sequence). This CDR3 has 14 residues. J was trimmed by 5 bases and V by 0 bases; bases with no gene match: 4. The CDR3 loop is CASSQEVQGNEQYF. DNA for the CDR3: TGTGCCAGCAGCCAAGAGGTACAGGGGAACGAGCAGTACTTC.

This clone came up once. The chain combines TRBV4-3 with TRBJ1-2; D is unclear. There are 13 residues in the CDR3. The V end lost 2 bases, the J end lost 7 bases, and 11 bases lay between the germline ends. From germline, CDR1 is LGHNA and CDR2 YSLEER. In DNA, the CDR3 is TGCGCCAGCAGCCAACCCTTGTCTCCTGGCTACACCTTC. Translating gives CASSQPLSPGYTF.

This rearrangement joins TRBV15 to TRBJ1-3; D perhaps matches TRBD1 (5 bases). V was clipped by 0 bases and J by 2 bases, with 11 bases between them. The CDR3 covers 16 residues. The germline gives CDR1 LNHNV, CDR2 YYDKDF (reference sequence). In nucleotides, the CDR3 is TGTGCCACCAGCAGAGATTTCGGGGGAGCTGGAAACACCATATATTTT. Translation gives CATSRDFGGAGNTIYF.